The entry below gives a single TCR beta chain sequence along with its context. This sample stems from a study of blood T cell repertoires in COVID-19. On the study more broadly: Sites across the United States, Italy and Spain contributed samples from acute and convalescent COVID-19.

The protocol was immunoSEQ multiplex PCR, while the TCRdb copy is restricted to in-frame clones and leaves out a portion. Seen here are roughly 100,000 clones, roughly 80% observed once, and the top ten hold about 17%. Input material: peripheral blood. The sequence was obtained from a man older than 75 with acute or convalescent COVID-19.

The CDR3 DNA is TGTGCCTGGACCCCCGGGGGGCAAAGTGAAAAACTGTTTTTT. Protein product: CAWTPGGQSEKLFF. The chain employs TRBV30 and TRBJ1-4, with a possible D match to TRBD1 (6 bases). The CDR3 is 14 residues long. V was cut by 4 bases and J by 7 bases, with 16 bases left in between. The germline V gene has CDR1 GTSNPN and CDR2 SVGIG (reference sequence).